This paragraph covers one TCR beta chain sequence. This CDR3 region has 17 residues. V trimming: 4 bases; J trimming: 1 base; junction bases outside the gene matches: 12. Germline V gene sequence: CDR1 SGHRS, CDR2 YFSETQ. This table comes from immunoSEQ multiplex PCR, and its TCRdb copy is limited to in-frame clones, with some not included. The top ten clones hold less than 4.5% of a sample with about 57,000 clones, 93% of them seen once. The source of the sample is a study of technical replicates of blood from several donors. Specimen: PBMCs. The chain uses TRBV5-1 and TRBJ2-5; the match to TRBD1 covers 8 bases. The sequence was obtained from a human donor in good health. Some clones in this sample may be carry-over from other donors' samples. CDR3: CASSTGGSGAGQETQYF. In DNA, the CDR3 is TGCGCCAGCAGCACAGGGGGGTCTGGTGCGGGCCAAGAGACCCAGTACTTC.